Below, one TCR beta chain is given with its context. The sample comes from a study of sequential checkpoint blockade in melanoma. About the study: DNA from around 87 pretreatment tumor samples underwent TCRβ immunosequencing.

The CDR3 totals 20 residues. V lost 0 bases, J lost 3 bases, and 27 bases lay in between. Germline-derived CDR1 and CDR2 are SGHRS and YFSETQ. Treatment of the sample: randomized to nivolumab then ipilimumab (arm A) or the reverse (arm B). The method was immunoSEQ multiplex PCR; TCRdb's version includes in-frame clones alone and lacks a portion of them. The sample has about 10,000 clones; 23% are singletons. This specimen was tumor tissue (inferred from file names), taken from a patient given nivolumab and ipilimumab in sequence. The chain recombines TRBV5-1 with TRBJ1-1, with a weak D call TRBD1 (6 bases). The TCR sequence derives from a human donor with melanoma. The CDR3 reads CASSLGYEQGIGSSDTEAFF. The CDR3 region has the DNA TGCGCCAGCAGCTTGGGATATGAACAGGGAATAGGGTCTTCGGACACTGAAGCTTTCTTT.